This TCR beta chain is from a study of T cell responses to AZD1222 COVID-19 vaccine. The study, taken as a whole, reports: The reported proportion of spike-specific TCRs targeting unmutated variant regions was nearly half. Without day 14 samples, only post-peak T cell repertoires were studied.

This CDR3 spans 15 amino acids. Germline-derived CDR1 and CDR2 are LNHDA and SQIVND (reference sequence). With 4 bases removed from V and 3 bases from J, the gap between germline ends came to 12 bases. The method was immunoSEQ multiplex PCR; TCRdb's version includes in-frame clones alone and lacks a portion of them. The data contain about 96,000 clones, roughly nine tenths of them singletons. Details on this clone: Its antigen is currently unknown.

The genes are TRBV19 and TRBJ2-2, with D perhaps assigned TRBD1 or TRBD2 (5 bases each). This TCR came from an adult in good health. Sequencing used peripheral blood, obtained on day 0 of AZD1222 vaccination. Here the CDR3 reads CASSRDPRDTGELFF. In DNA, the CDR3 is TGTGCCAGTAGTAGGGACCCCAGAGACACCGGGGAGCTGTTTTTT.